This TCR beta chain was sequenced in a study of CD8 T cells in Susac syndrome. Broader study findings: The authors acknowledged that the study's TCR sequencing and HLA analysis involved relatively few individuals.

About this clonotype: The antigen is undetermined.

Reverse transcription used roughly 0.5 to 1 ug RNA and random hexamers. immunoSEQ multiplex PCR amplified TCR beta CDR3 across 54 Vbeta, 13 Jbeta. Using its own MiXCR run on the immunoSEQ multiplex PCR reads, TCRdb lists one record per CDR3 protein. Found here are about 200,000 distinct CDR3 sequences, 95% of them singletons; the top ten hold less than 0.11%. The CDR3 covers 14 residues. Germline V CDR1 and CDR2: SGHTA, FQGNSA. The V and J ends lost 5 bases and 3 bases respectively, with 13 bases between them. The J gene is TRBJ1-1, the V gene TRBV7-2, with D possibly TRBD1 on 5 matching bases. What was sequenced was CD4+ T cells from PBMCs. The source is a human donor in good health. The CDR3 region has the DNA TGTGCCAGCAGCCGGACCACGGGGGACACTGAAGCTTTCTTT. It is translated as CASSRTTGDTEAFF.